A single sample is the source of the 24 T cell receptor beta chains below, sequenced in a study of tumor-infiltrating lymphocytes in localized non-small cell lung cancer. Sequencing was performed with immunoSEQ multiplex PCR; in TCRdb, only in-frame clones are kept and a portion is missing. The sample holds about 13,000 clones, roughly four fifths seen once. The sample consisted of lung tumor tissue. The receptors originated from a human donor with non-small cell lung cancer.

The J gene is TRBJ2-1, the V gene TRBV11-2; 11 nucleotides line up with TRBD2. V lost 7 bases and J lost 6; bases outside the gene matches: 11. CDR3 length: 16 amino acids. In germline, CDR1 is SGHAT, CDR2 FQNNGV. CDR3 residues: CASTRPGTSGFNEQFF. CDR3 DNA sequence: TGTGCCAGCACCCGACCCGGGACTAGCGGTTTCAATGAGCAGTTCTTC.

The rearrangement links TRBV18 to TRBJ1-1; the D is unclear. Germline V gene data show CDR1 as KGHSH and CDR2 as LQKENI. V was trimmed by 2 bases and J by 1 base, leaving 11 bases between them. This CDR3 is built from 15 residues. CDR3 bases: TGTGCCAGCTCACCAGGTTCCACGGGGAACACTGAAGCTTTCTTT. Amino acid sequence: CASSPGSTGNTEAFF. Together with reference TRBV18 and TRBJ1-1, the CDR3 gives the full variable domain: NAGVMQNPRHLVRRRGQEARLRCSPMKGHSHVYWYRQLPEEGLKFMVYLQKENIIDESGMPKERFSAEFPKEGPSILRIQQVVRGDSAAYFCASSPGSTGNTEAFFGQGTRLTVV.

J is TRBJ2-1 and V is TRBV29-1; 13 positions match TRBD2. This CDR3 contains 14 residues. V shed 6 bases, J shed 8 bases, and the junction held 7 bases outside the gene matches. Germline values: CDR1 SQVTM, CDR2 ANQGSEA. CDR3 protein: CSVVTSGRVDEQFF. Written as DNA, the CDR3 is TGCAGCGTGGTAACTAGCGGGAGGGTTGATGAGCAGTTCTTC.

In this sample, this clone is large. This chain links TRBV13 with TRBJ1-4; D ambiguous. The CDR3 spans 13 residues. Germline values: CDR1 PRHDT, CDR2 FYEKMQ (reference sequence). V lost 5 bases, J lost 8 bases, and 12 bases lay in between. In nucleotides, the CDR3 is TGTGCCAGCAGCCGCCGACTCGTAGAAAAACTGTTTTTT. Translating it yields CASSRRLVEKLFF. Full variable domain (rest looked up from reference TRBV13 and TRBJ1-4): AAGVIQSPRHLIKEKRETATLKCYPIPRHDTVYWYQQGPGQDPQFLISFYEKMQSDKGSIPDRFSAQQFSDYHSELNMSSLELGDSALYFCASSRRLVEKLFFGSGTQLSVL.

The chain carries TRBV5-1 and TRBJ2-5; 7 positions agree with TRBD2. This CDR3 contains 14 residues. V shed 2 bases, J shed 5 bases, and the junction held 6 bases outside the gene matches. CDR1 is SGHRS, CDR2 YFSETQ, per germline. The CDR3 DNA follows: TGCGCCAGCAGCTTCCGGGAGGTAGGGGAGACCCAGTACTTC. This sequence encodes CASSFREVGETQYF.

This clone was seen once. The J gene is TRBJ2-5, the V gene TRBV7-9; D might be TRBD1 (5 bases). The CDR3 consists of 15 residues. Germline V gene data show CDR1 as SEHNR and CDR2 as FQNEAQ (reference sequence). The ends were cut back, 5 bases at V and 5 bases at J, with 18 bases in the middle. The CDR3 here is CASSLNDGSGETQYF. The CDR3 DNA reads TGTGCCAGCAGCCTAAACGACGGATCAGGGGAGACCCAGTACTTC.

The chain recombines TRBV28 with TRBJ1-2; D possibly corresponds to TRBD1 (6 bases). With 4 bases removed from V and 5 bases from J, the gap between germline ends came to 11 bases. The germline CDR1 and CDR2 sequences are MDHEN and SYDVKM. The CDR3 extends over 13 amino acids. The CDR3 spells CASSWARGYGYTF. Written as DNA, the CDR3 is TGTGCCAGCAGTTGGGCAAGGGGGTATGGCTACACCTTC.

The gene calls are TRBV10-1 and TRBJ1-1; D is undetermined. The CDR3 has 15 residues. CDR1 and CDR2 from the germline V gene are WNHNN and SYGVQD (reference sequence). V was pared by 2 bases and J by 0 bases, with 10 bases between. The CDR3 DNA reads as TGCGCCAGCAGTGAGCTGGCAGCCATGAACACTGAAGCTTTCTTT. Its translation: CASSELAAMNTEAFF.

This chain's CDR3 is CASRYSSSGSTTGELFF. The CDR3 nucleotides read TGCGCCAGCAGGTACTCATCTAGCGGGAGCACTACCGGGGAGCTGTTTTTT. The chain combines TRBV5-1 with TRBJ2-2, with 10 bases lining up with TRBD2. The CDR3 sequence is 17 residues long. The trim removed 5 bases at V and 5 bases at J, leaving 12 bases unmatched. Germline CDR1 reads SGHRS; CDR2 reads YFSETQ.

The chain carries TRBV9 and TRBJ1-2; possible D gene TRBD1, 6 bases. The V and J ends lost 3 bases and 0 bases respectively, with 12 bases between them. The CDR3 has 15 amino acids. Germline CDR1 and CDR2: SGDLS and YYNGEE. The CDR3 here is CASSATGPANYGYTF. Here the CDR3 DNA reads TGTGCCAGCAGCGCGACAGGCCCCGCTAACTATGGCTACACCTTC.

V gene TRBV6-1 combines with J gene TRBJ2-5, with TRBD2 matching 11 bases. The J segment lost 5 bases and the V segment lost 3 bases, leaving 5 bases of the junction unmatched. The V gene's germline CDR1 is MNHNS and CDR2 SASEGT. The CDR3 sequence is 15 residues long. The CDR3 protein is CASSDLLAGDETQYF. The CDR3 region has the DNA TGTGCCAGCAGTGATCTACTAGCGGGAGACGAGACCCAGTACTTC.

The chain recombines TRBV13 with TRBJ2-3; D tentatively reads TRBD1 or TRBD2 (5 bases each). CDR3 length equals 16 residues. Germline V gene sequence: CDR1 PRHDT, CDR2 FYEKMQ (reference sequence). Trimming took off 0 bases at V and 0 bases at J, with 10 bases between the two ends. DNA of the CDR3: TGTGCCAGCAGCTTAGGCCTTGGGACGAGCACAGATACGCAGTATTTT. Translating gives CASSLGLGTSTDTQYF.

V is TRBV30 and J is TRBJ2-6; TRBD2 aligns across 8 bases. Germline CDR1 and CDR2: GTSNPN and SVGIG (reference sequence). V gave up 0 bases and J gave up 0 bases; unmatched junction bases: 1. This CDR3 is built from 16 residues. CDR3 residues: CAWSVGGVSGANVLTF. The CDR3 nucleotides are TGTGCCTGGAGTGTCGGGGGGGTCTCTGGGGCCAACGTCCTGACTTTC.

This clone was seen a handful of times. The chain has TRBV18 and TRBJ2-5, with D unresolved. Germline lookup yields CDR1 KGHSH and CDR2 LQKENI. The germline V and J ends were trimmed by 1 base and 0 bases, with 9 bases remaining between them. The CDR3 is made up of 15 amino acids. The DNA of the CDR3 is TGTGCCAGCTCACCACGTTTAGGACACCAAGAGACCCAGTACTTC. It specifies CASSPRLGHQETQYF.

This chain uses TRBV6-1 with TRBJ2-1; TRBD1 or TRBD2 may be the D gene (5 bases each). V lost 0 bases, J lost 1 base, and 10 bases lay in between. CDR1 is MNHNS and CDR2 is SASEGT in the germline V gene. The CDR3 covers 16 residues. DNA of the CDR3: TGTGCCAGCAGTGAAGCCGGGACGATTTCCTACAATGAGCAGTTCTTC. Its protein product is CASSEAGTISYNEQFF.

The chain links TRBV5-6 to TRBJ2-5; D ambiguous. V dropped 0 bases and J dropped 3 bases, with 9 bases sitting between them. Looked up from germline, CDR1 is SGHDT and CDR2 is YYEEEE. The CDR3 contains 14 residues. CDR3 in DNA: TGTGCCAGCAGCTTGGGTGTCCAGAAAGAGACCCAGTACTTC. Its translation is CASSLGVQKETQYF. The full variable domain, completed using reference TRBV5-6 and TRBJ2-5, is DAGVTQSPTHLIKTRGQQVTLRCSPKSGHDTVSWYQQALGQGPQFIFQYYEEEERQRGNFPDRFSGHQFPNYSSELNVNALLLGDSALYLCASSLGVQKETQYFGPGTRLLVL.

This clone is a singleton in its sample. The chain recombines TRBV18 with TRBJ2-1, with a tentative D call TRBD1 (6 bases). Looked up from germline, CDR1 is KGHSH and CDR2 is LQKENI. The CDR3 contains 16 residues. V lost 1 base, J lost 0 bases, and 10 bases lay in between. In nucleotides, the CDR3 is TGTGCCAGCTCACCACGGGGGCAGGTCTCCTACAATGAGCAGTTCTTC. This encodes CASSPRGQVSYNEQFF. The variable domain in full, completed from reference TRBV18 and TRBJ2-1, reads NAGVMQNPRHLVRRRGQEARLRCSPMKGHSHVYWYRQLPEEGLKFMVYLQKENIIDESGMPKERFSAEFPKEGPSILRIQQVVRGDSAAYFCASSPRGQVSYNEQFFGPGTRLTVL.

V gene TRBV4-1 combines with J gene TRBJ2-3, with TRBD2 as a possible D gene (6 bases). The germline gives CDR1 MGHRA, CDR2 YSYEKL. V gave up 1 base and J gave up 1 base, with 6 bases separating them. This CDR3 contains 14 residues. CDR3 amino acids: CASSQVAGTDTQYF. The DNA for the CDR3 is TGCGCCAGCAGCCAAGTAGCGGGCACAGATACGCAGTATTTT.

The chain joins TRBV7-6 to TRBJ1-1; TRBD1 matches 8 bases. The CDR3 consists of 16 residues. V gave up 5 bases and J gave up 1 base; unmatched junction bases: 9. The germline gives CDR1 SGHVS, CDR2 FNYEAQ. The CDR3 coding sequence is TGTGCCAGCAGCCCAGGACAGGGACTTAGGAACACTGAAGCTTTCTTT. Translating it yields CASSPGQGLRNTEAFF. Combining the CDR3 with reference TRBV7-6 and TRBJ1-1 gives the whole variable domain GAGVSQSPRYKVTKRGQDVALRCDPISGHVSLYWYRQALGQGPEFLTYFNYEAQQDKSGLPNDRFSAERPEGSISTLTIQRTEQRDSAMYRCASSPGQGLRNTEAFFGQGTRLTVV.

The CDR3 region has the DNA TGTGCCAGCAGTTATGAGGTGGGCACTGAAGCTTTCTTT. This encodes CASSYEVGTEAFF. The V call is TRBV6-5, the J call TRBJ1-1; D not certain. The CDR3 is 13 amino acids. With 3 bases removed from V and 4 bases from J, the gap between germline ends came to 9 bases. Germline values: CDR1 MNHEY, CDR2 SVGAGI.

This clone was observed a few times. V is TRBV19 and J is TRBJ1-5; 7 bases are shared with TRBD1. Looked up from germline, CDR1 is LNHDA and CDR2 is SQIVND (reference sequence). The CDR3 has 16 amino acids. Trimming removed 5 bases from V and 0 bases from J; junction bases left unmatched: 7. Here the CDR3 DNA reads TGTGCCAGTAGTCCCCCAGGGGGATATAGCAATCAGCCCCAGCATTTT. Its translation is CASSPPGGYSNQPQHF.

The chain combines TRBV2 with TRBJ2-7; tentative D call: TRBD2 (6 bases). CDR1 and CDR2 (germline): SNHLY, FYNNEI. The length of the CDR3 is 15 residues. With 2 bases removed from V and 5 bases from J, the gap between germline ends came to 16 bases. The CDR3 sequence is CASSEIVGAGDEQYF. CDR3 bases: TGTGCCAGCAGTGAAATAGTGGGAGCGGGCGACGAGCAGTACTTC.

The CDR3 nucleotides read TGTGCCAGCAGTACCACAGAGTACAATGAGCAGTTCTTC. This translates into CASSTTEYNEQFF. This chain links TRBV6-5 with TRBJ2-1; D gene uncertain. The length of the CDR3 is 13 residues. The germline V and J ends were trimmed by 5 bases and 4 bases, with 9 bases remaining between them. Germline CDR1 MNHEY, CDR2 SVGAGI.

The chain joins TRBV10-3 to TRBJ1-4, with unresolved D. Germline CDR1 and CDR2: ENHRY and SYGVKD. Trimming stripped 8 bases from V and 1 base from J, with 8 bases between. This CDR3 is built from 13 residues. This chain's CDR3 is CAIGPRTNEKLFF. Written as DNA, the CDR3 is TGTGCCATCGGCCCACGAACTAATGAAAAACTGTTTTTT.